These 10 T cell receptor beta chains were sequenced from one sample in a study of monozygotic twins with inflammatory bowel disease. TCRdb re-called the 5' RACE reads; every CDR3 protein appears as one record, without DNA. Its table records 300,000 to 350,000 distinct CDR3 sequences. The sample was blood. All receptors come from a human donor with ulcerative colitis or Crohn's disease, or a healthy co-twin of an affected twin (not recorded which).

This rearrangement joins TRBV6-5 to TRBJ2-7. Germline V lookup: CDR1 MNHEY, CDR2 SVGAGI. The CDR3 is 17 residues long. CDR3 sequence reads: CASSYLAQNRSYYEQYF.

This chain connects TRBV5-1 to TRBJ2-2; lacking DNA, the TRBD2 call made by TCRdb goes unchecked. This CDR3 is built from 16 residues. CDR1 is SGHRS and CDR2 is YFSETQ in the germline V gene. Here the CDR3 reads CASRLSASGNTGELFF.

The gene calls are TRBV4-1 and TRBJ1-1; TCRdb's assignment of TRBD1 cannot be checked, as there is no DNA. CDR1 MGHRA and CDR2 YSYEKL come from the germline V gene. This CDR3 is built from 17 residues. CDR3 sequence: CASSRIGATGGGTEAFF.

The genes are TRBV5-1 and TRBJ1-2. There are 14 residues in the CDR3. Germline-derived CDR1 and CDR2 are SGHRS and YFSETQ. The CDR3 here is CASSLELANYGYTF.

The chain carries TRBV5-1 and TRBJ1-4. In germline, CDR1 is SGHRS, CDR2 YFSETQ. The CDR3 covers 15 residues. CDR3 sequence reads: CASSLEAHRGEKLFF. Full variable domain (outside the CDR3, taken from reference TRBV5-1 and TRBJ1-4): KAGVTQTPRYLIKTRGQQVTLSCSPISGHRSVSWYQQTPGQGLQFLFEYFSETQRNKGNFPGRFSGRQFSNSRSEMNVSTLELGDSALYLCASSLEAHRGEKLFFGSGTQLSVL.

J is TRBJ2-3 and V is TRBV27; TCRdb proposes TRBD1, but this gene call is untestable without DNA. This CDR3 has 14 amino acids. In germline, CDR1 is MNHEY, CDR2 SMNVEV (reference sequence). The CDR3 is CASRIRGGTDTQYF.

The chain is built from TRBV3-1 and TRBJ2-2. Germline loops: CDR1 LGHDT, CDR2 YNNKEL (reference sequence). This CDR3 comprises 13 residues. The chain's CDR3 is CASSRLDTGELFF.

The chain carries TRBV20-1 and TRBJ1-5. Per the germline V gene, CDR1 is DFQATT and CDR2 is SNEGSKA (reference sequence). This CDR3 comprises 15 residues. CDR3 region: CSAGEKAGSNQPQHF.

The chain couples TRBV7-9 to TRBJ2-1. Germline V gene data show CDR1 as SEHNR and CDR2 as FQNEAQ (reference sequence). This CDR3 is built from 12 residues. This CDR3 is CASSSDGDEQFF.

The chain is built from TRBV12-3 or TRBV12-4 and TRBJ1-3; there is no DNA to check the TCRdb D call of TRBD1. The CDR3 covers 14 residues. The CDR3 sequence: CASSPSTAGNTIYF.